This T cell receptor beta chain originates from a study of OX40 agonist ivuxolimab in advanced cancers. About the full investigation: Ivuxolimab was a fully human IgG2 agonistic monoclonal antibody targeting the costimulatory receptor OX40 (CD134). Partial responses occurred in three dose-escalation patients: two with cutaneous melanoma and one with hepatocellular carcinoma. The paper describes the monotherapy dose-escalation part (N = 52 patients) of the phase I trial of ivuxolimab. Prior anti-PD-1, anti-PD-L1 or anti-CTLA-4 therapy was permitted, and checkpoint inhibitors had been received by approximately 39% of dose-escalation patients. The purpose of peripheral TCRbeta sequencing was to test whether ivuxolimab changed TCR sequence diversity and led to clonal T-cell expansion. Intravenous ivuxolimab was administered to patients every 2 weeks at six dose levels: 0.01, 0.1, 0.3, 1.5, 3 and 10 mg/kg. The dose-escalation cohort was 82.7% male with a mean age of around 64 years, ranging from 23 to 79. Of the roughly 51 patients in dose escalation, some 19 had hepatocellular carcinoma, some 15 had melanoma, 9 had renal cell carcinoma and 9 had head and neck cancer.

Genomic DNA was extracted from sorted cells for sequencing of the TCRbeta CDR3 region. The immunoSEQ Assay was used to sequence the TCRbeta CDR3 regions. The immuneACCESS repertoire file appears here via TCRdb, limited to in-frame rearrangements. These files lack a portion of the clones; in checked studies, under half of the deficit traces to unresolved V genes, and the cause of the others is not known. In all, the sample holds over 40,000 clones, and 86% of those were seen once. The top ten clonotypes cover approximately 0.39% of the sample. Patients with autoimmune disease history or receiving systemic immunosuppression were excluded from the trial. In every dose cohort, peripheral blood was drawn for TCR sequencing at baseline, cycle 4 day 1, and cycle 7 day 1. The samples were taken from a phase I, first-in-human, multicenter, open-label dose-escalation trial of ivuxolimab. The trial enrolled adults with locally advanced or metastatic head and neck squamous cell, hepatocellular, melanoma or renal cell carcinoma. Before TCR sequencing, CD4+ T cells and CD8+ T cells from peripheral blood were sorted into separate populations.

The CDR3 holds 15 amino acids from the cysteine to the phenylalanine. Only the CDR3 region is kept as DNA, spanning 45 bases read in frame from base 1. Looking up the germline V gene yields CDR1 MDHEN and CDR2 SYDVKM. Trimming removed 3 bases from V and 2 bases from J; the gene matches leave 3 bases unexplained. General conclusions and limits of the study: At doses of 0.1 to 3.0 mg/kg, clonal expansion of both CD4+ and CD8+ blood T cells was observed from baseline to week 6. Low levels of normalized T-cell clonal expansion were also seen in some patients who did not respond. Which antigens the clonally expanded peripheral T cells were specific for was not determined. In the 0.1-3.0 mg/kg groups, partial responders had among the lowest normalized peripheral clonal expansion, particularly in CD8+ T cells. After ivuxolimab, more expanded clones were found on average in CD8+ T cells than in CD4+ T cells.

Concerning this clone itself: Its antigen target is currently unknown. No much larger clonotype is one base removed from it; base qualities were not supplied.

The receptor's source is an adult with an advanced solid tumor such as melanoma, head and neck, liver or kidney cancer. The sample consisted of CD4+ or CD8+ T cells sorted from blood, taken in a trial of the OX40 agonist ivuxolimab. In this chain, TRBV28 is recombined with TRBJ1-5, with 8 junctional bases fitting TRBD1. This receptor carries the CDR3 CASSFDRGGNQPQHF. Here is the DNA: TGTGCCAGCAGTTTTGACAGGGGAGGCAATCAGCCCCAGCATTTT.